This T cell receptor (beta chain) comes out of a study of blood T cell repertoires in COVID-19. Profiled with immunoSEQ multiplex PCR; TCRdb holds only in-frame clones, not every one. Here the sample spans about 230,000 clones, approximately 88% being singletons. The ends were cut back, 4 bases at V and 5 bases at J, with 25 bases in the middle. CDR3 length: 18 amino acids. The germline CDR1 and CDR2 sequences are KGHDR and SFDVKD. Cohort placement rested on clinical history that participants reported themselves. The V and J genes are TRBV24-1 and TRBJ2-5; maybe TRBD1 (5 bases). This TCR came from a woman aged 40 to 50 with acute COVID-19. Material: PBMCs or T cells enriched from blood (not recorded which). The CDR3 bases are TGTGCCACCAGTGACCCTACCAACACGGACACGGCGAGGGAGACCCAGTACTTC. Translating it yields CATSDPTNTDTARETQYF.